Below are 25 T cell receptor beta chains sequenced from a single sample in a study of cytomegalovirus exposure and HLA in healthy donors. Sequencing used immunoSEQ multiplex PCR; TCRdb keeps in-frame clones, though not all of them. Of 150,000 or so clones listed, about 89% are singletons. Sequencing was carried out using PBMCs. The receptors here all came from a woman aged 18 to 35 in good health and CMV-seropositive.

J is TRBJ1-4 and V is TRBV10-3; 8 bases are a match to TRBD1. CDR1 ENHRY and CDR2 SYGVKD come from the germline V gene. The ends lost 3 bases at V and 2 bases at J; junction bases unmatched: 8. The CDR3 sequence is 17 residues long. The CDR3, as DNA: TGTGCCATCAGTGACCCCAGACAGGGGCGGACTAATGAAAAACTGTTTTTT. It codes for CAISDPRQGRTNEKLFF.

J is TRBJ1-2 and V is TRBV4-1; a possible D gene is TRBD1 (6 bases). Germline V lookup: CDR1 MGHRA, CDR2 YSYEKL. The ends were cut back, 2 bases at V and 6 bases at J, with 7 bases in the middle. The length of the CDR3 is 12 residues. CDR3 DNA sequence: TGCGCCAGCAGCCAAAACAGGGATGGCTACACCTTC. As protein: CASSQNRDGYTF.

This sequence joins TRBV4-2 and TRBJ2-1, with 12 positions matching TRBD2. Germline CDR1 reads LGHNA; CDR2 reads YNFKEQ. This CDR3 has 21 residues. Trimming cost V 0 bases and J 0 bases; bases outside gene matches: 12. CDR3 sequence reads: CASSQESWGTSGYSSYNEQFF. CDR3 nucleotides: TGTGCCAGCAGCCAAGAAAGTTGGGGGACTAGCGGGTACAGCTCCTACAATGAGCAGTTCTTC.

The rearrangement links TRBV15 to TRBJ2-7, with D possibly being TRBD2 (5 bases). The CDR3 sequence is 15 residues long. Per the germline V gene, CDR1 is LNHNV and CDR2 is YYDKDF (reference sequence). Trimming left V 1 base short and J 1 base short, with 11 bases between. The CDR3 loop is CATSRVNGDSYEQYF. Here the CDR3 DNA reads TGTGCCACCAGCAGAGTTAACGGGGATTCCTACGAGCAGTACTTC.

CDR3 DNA: TGTGCCAGCAGCTTAAGGTCTCAGCGGACTCAAGAGACCCAGTACTTC. This translates into CASSLRSQRTQETQYF. The chain is built from TRBV11-3 and TRBJ2-5; maybe TRBD2 (5 bases). From germline, CDR1 is SGHNT and CDR2 YENEEA. V lost 2 bases to trimming and J lost 2 bases, with 15 bases between them. This CDR3 has 16 residues.

The chain has TRBV7-9 and TRBJ1-1; D not certain. Germline V gene data show CDR1 as SEHNR and CDR2 as FQNEAQ (reference sequence). V was shortened by 6 bases and J by 1 base, with 15 bases between the two germline ends. The CDR3 spans 15 residues. CDR3 DNA: TGTGCCAGCAGTCCCGGACTTTCCCCGAACACTGAAGCTTTCTTT. It specifies CASSPGLSPNTEAFF.

The chain combines TRBV4-2 with TRBJ2-1; TRBD1 might be the D (5 bases). Deletions cut 0 bases from V and 0 bases from J, with 12 bases between. Per the germline V gene, CDR1 is LGHNA and CDR2 is YNFKEQ. The CDR3 spans 17 residues. Here the CDR3 DNA reads TGTGCCAGCAGCCAAGAAAAGGGGAAGAGCTCCTACAATGAGCAGTTCTTC. This encodes CASSQEKGKSSYNEQFF.

The V call is TRBV4-1, the J call TRBJ2-1; 10 bases align to TRBD2. The junction had 11 bases not matched to a gene; V was cut back by 4 bases and J by 8 bases. The CDR3 extends over 16 amino acids. The V gene's germline CDR1 is MGHRA and CDR2 YSYEKL. The CDR3, as DNA: TGCGCCAGCAGCCCTTCGCTTAGCGGGAGGTTCGATGAGCAGTTCTTC. Translating gives CASSPSLSGRFDEQFF.

The chain links TRBV13 to TRBJ2-3, with 7 bases matching TRBD1. The CDR3 is 16 residues long. Germline values: CDR1 PRHDT, CDR2 FYEKMQ (reference sequence). V lost 5 bases and J lost 0; bases outside the gene matches: 8. The CDR3 protein is CASSRRQGQSTDTQYF. CDR3 nucleotide sequence: TGTGCCAGCAGCCGTCGACAGGGACAAAGCACAGATACGCAGTATTTT. The full variable domain, in which reference TRBV13 and TRBJ2-3 provide the parts outside the CDR3, is AAGVIQSPRHLIKEKRETATLKCYPIPRHDTVYWYQQGPGQDPQFLISFYEKMQSDKGSIPDRFSAQQFSDYHSELNMSSLELGDSALYFCASSRRQGQSTDTQYFGPGTRLTVL.

This clone has just a few counts. V gene TRBV5-1 combines with J gene TRBJ1-5; D is undetermined. Germline V CDR1 and CDR2: SGHRS, YFSETQ. The V end was cut by 0 bases, the J end by 0 bases, with 10 bases between. CDR3 length equals 16 residues. In DNA form, the CDR3 reads TGCGCCAGCAGCTTGGTACAGCCCTATAGCAATCAGCCCCAGCATTTT. Residues: CASSLVQPYSNQPQHF.

Here the CDR3 reads CASSGAGGTYNEQFF. The CDR3 DNA sequence: TGTGCCAGCAGCGGAGCGGGAGGCACTTACAATGAGCAGTTCTTC. The chain links TRBV6-1 to TRBJ2-1, with 9 positions matching TRBD2. CDR3 size: 15 residues. V was clipped by 6 bases and J by 4 bases; unmatched bases: 7. The V gene's germline CDR1 is MNHNS and CDR2 SASEGT.

This sequence joins TRBV7-8 and TRBJ2-3, with TRBD2 matching over 10 bases. The CDR3 covers 15 residues. The J segment lost 5 bases and the V segment lost 5 bases, leaving 7 bases of the junction unmatched. Germline assignment: CDR1 SGHVS and CDR2 FQNEAQ. The chain's CDR3 is CASSPLAGVVDTQYF. For the CDR3, the DNA is TGTGCCAGCAGCCCCCTAGCGGGAGTTGTAGATACGCAGTATTTT.

This clone was observed a single time. The J gene is TRBJ1-5, the V gene TRBV7-9, with 11 bases identical to TRBD1. J lost 2 bases, V lost 2 bases, and 8 bases had no gene match. Germline V gives CDR1 SEHNR, CDR2 FQNEAQ (reference sequence). This CDR3 spans 18 amino acids. CDR3: CASSLWTGGDGGNQPQHF. The DNA for the CDR3 is TGTGCCAGCAGCTTATGGACAGGGGGCGACGGGGGCAATCAGCCCCAGCATTTT.

This clone was observed a single time. V and J are TRBV19 and TRBJ2-2, with D possibly being TRBD2 (6 bases). The germline CDR1 and CDR2 sequences are LNHDA and SQIVND (reference sequence). This CDR3 is built from 14 residues. Deletions cut 7 bases from V and 0 bases from J, with 9 bases between. The CDR3 is CASTGGTNTGELFF. The CDR3 DNA reads as TGTGCCAGTACGGGCGGGACGAACACCGGGGAGCTGTTTTTT.

The chain uses TRBV29-1 and TRBJ2-1, with D unresolved. The germline V gene encodes CDR1 SQVTM and CDR2 ANQGSEA. The CDR3 is 11 amino acids. Trimming removed 4 bases from V and 5 bases from J, with 6 bases in between. CDR3 sequence: CSVGLDNEQFF. CDR3 sequence (DNA): TGCAGCGTTGGACTCGACAATGAGCAGTTCTTC.

V is TRBV15 and J is TRBJ2-5; 12 bases agree with TRBD2. The CDR3 spans 17 residues. V lost 5 bases and J lost 4; bases outside the gene matches: 11. Germline V gives CDR1 LNHNV, CDR2 YYDKDF (reference sequence). This chain's CDR3 is CATSVRTSGTPRETQYF. In nucleotides, the CDR3 is TGTGCCACCAGCGTCAGGACTAGCGGGACCCCCCGAGAGACCCAGTACTTC.

The J gene is TRBJ1-4, the V gene TRBV4-1; D is unclear. Germline assignment: CDR1 MGHRA and CDR2 YSYEKL. This CDR3 has 15 amino acids. V was shortened by 1 base and J by 8 bases, with 14 bases between the two germline ends. Here the CDR3 DNA reads TGCGCCAGCAGCCAAGCGTACGGGAGTAGGGAAAAACTGTTTTTT. Its translation is CASSQAYGSREKLFF.

In its sample, this clone was seen once. V is TRBV6-1 and J is TRBJ2-7; the match to TRBD2 covers 13 bases. The V and J ends lost 6 bases and 2 bases, in that order; junction bases with no gene match: 4. CDR3 length: 15 amino acids. Germline V gene lookup returns CDR1 MNHNS and CDR2 SASEGT. CDR3 coding DNA: TGTGCCAGCAGCCCGGGACTAGCGGGGACCTACGAGCAGTACTTC. Amino acids: CASSPGLAGTYEQYF.

V is TRBV18 and J is TRBJ2-7, with D perhaps TRBD2 (5 bases). CDR3 length equals 14 residues. V was pared by 3 bases and J by 3 bases, with 12 bases between. The germline gives CDR1 KGHSH, CDR2 LQKENI. In nucleotides, the CDR3 is TGTGCCAGCTCACCGGGAGCTGGGTTCTACGAGCAGTACTTC. It yields the protein CASSPGAGFYEQYF.

Concerning this clone: The junction differs from germline at one of its ends, possibly a read error. This sequence joins TRBV7-7 and TRBJ2-5; D possibly corresponds to TRBD2 (6 bases). Germline V gives CDR1 SSHAT, CDR2 FNYEAQ (reference sequence). This CDR3 has 14 amino acids. CDR3 in amino acids: CASSLGGGKETQYF. The CDR3 nucleotides read TGTGCTAGCAGCTTAGGTGGAGGGAAGGAGACCCAGTACTTC. Supplemented by reference TRBV7-7 and TRBJ2-5, the full variable domain reads GAGVSQSPRYKVTKRGQDVTLRCDPISSHATLYWYQQALGQGPEFLTYFNYEAQPDKSGLPSDRFSAERPEGSISTLTIQRTEQRDSAMYRCASSLGGGKETQYFGPGTRLLVL.

This clone was recorded only once. The chain recombines TRBV19 with TRBJ1-5, with 9 nucleotides matching TRBD1. The CDR3 totals 18 residues. Germline CDR1 is LNHDA and CDR2 is SQIVND (reference sequence). V gave up 9 bases and J gave up 6 bases; unmatched junction bases: 21. As DNA, the CDR3 is TGTGCCAGCACCCGGGAATATCTGGACAGGGGACAGATTCAGCCCCAGCATTTT. Protein sequence: CASTREYLDRGQIQPQHF.

The chain is built from TRBV5-1 and TRBJ2-7, with TRBD2 matching over 15 bases. This CDR3 spans 18 amino acids. V was clipped by 1 base and J by 0 bases; unmatched bases: 5. The germline gives CDR1 SGHRS, CDR2 YFSETQ. The CDR3: CASSLPGTSGRSSYEQYF. Here the CDR3 DNA reads TGCGCCAGCAGCTTGCCCGGGACTAGCGGGAGGAGCTCCTACGAGCAGTACTTC.

This clone was seen a handful of times. The gene calls are TRBV5-4 and TRBJ1-1; 8 bases line up with TRBD1. The CDR3 runs 16 residues. Germline assignment: CDR1 SGHNT and CDR2 YYREEE (reference sequence). V trimming: 4 bases; J trimming: 3 bases; junction bases outside the gene matches: 11. DNA for the CDR3: TGTGCCAGCAGCGTGCCGGGACAGGTAATCTACACTGAAGCTTTCTTT. It specifies CASSVPGQVIYTEAFF.

This rearrangement joins TRBV15 to TRBJ2-5, with 8 bases lining up with TRBD1. Per the germline V gene, CDR1 is LNHNV and CDR2 is YYDKDF (reference sequence). The length of the CDR3 is 17 residues. With 8 bases clipped from V and 4 bases from J, the junction kept 18 bases outside the gene matches. CDR3 in amino acids: CATSKLTGTGGAETQYF. DNA of the CDR3: TGTGCCACCTCCAAACTCACCGGGACAGGCGGAGCAGAGACCCAGTACTTC.

The chain employs TRBV18 and TRBJ2-7, with D unclear. The V gene lost 3 bases and the J gene lost 5 bases, with 8 bases spanning the gap. Germline loops: CDR1 KGHSH, CDR2 LQKENI. This CDR3 region has 12 residues. The CDR3 sequence: CASSPRGDEQYF. The CDR3 DNA is TGTGCCAGCTCACCCCGTGGAGACGAGCAGTACTTC.